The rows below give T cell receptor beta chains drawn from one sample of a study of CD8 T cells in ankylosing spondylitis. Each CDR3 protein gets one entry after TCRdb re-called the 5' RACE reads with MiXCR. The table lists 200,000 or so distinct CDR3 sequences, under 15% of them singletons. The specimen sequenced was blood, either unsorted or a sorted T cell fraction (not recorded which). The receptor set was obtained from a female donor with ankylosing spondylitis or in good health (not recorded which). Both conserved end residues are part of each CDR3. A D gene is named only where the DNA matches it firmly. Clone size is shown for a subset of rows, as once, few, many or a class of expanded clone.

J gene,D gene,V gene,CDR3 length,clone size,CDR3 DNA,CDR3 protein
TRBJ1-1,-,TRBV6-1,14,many,TGTGCCAGCAGTACCCCGACAGTGAACACTGAAGCTTTCTTT,CASSTPTVNTEAFF
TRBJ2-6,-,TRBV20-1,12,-,TGCAGTGCCTCGGGGGCCTCCAACGTCCCGACTTTC,CSASGASNVPTF
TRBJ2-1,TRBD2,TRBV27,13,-,TGTGCCAGCAAAAGCGGGGGGGCGGGTGAGCAGTTCTTC,CASKSGGAGEQFF
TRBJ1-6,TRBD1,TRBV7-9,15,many,TGTGCCAGCAGCTCCGACAGGGGGCAGAGTTCACCCCTCCACTTT,CASSSDRGQSSPLHF
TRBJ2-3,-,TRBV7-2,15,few,TGTGCCAGCAGCTTAGAGGGCGCCGGCACAGATACGCAGTATTTT,CASSLEGAGTDTQYF
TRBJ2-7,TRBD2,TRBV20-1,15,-,TGCAGTGCTTCCCCGGTTGCGGGAGCCCCCTACGAGCAGTACTTC,CSASPVAGAPYEQYF
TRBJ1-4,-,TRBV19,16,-,TGTGCCAGTAGTATTTCAGAGTGGACGACTAATGAAAAACTGTTTTTT,CASSISEWTTNEKLFF
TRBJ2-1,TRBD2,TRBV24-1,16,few,TGTGCCACCAGTGACCGGACTAGCGGGAGGAGAAATGAGCAGTTCTTC,CATSDRTSGRRNEQFF
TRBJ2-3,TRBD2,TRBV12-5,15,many,TGTGCTAGTGGCCCCGGGACTAGTGCACTCGACACGCAGTATTTT,CASGPGTSALDTQYF
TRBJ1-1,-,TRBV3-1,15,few,TGTGCCAGCAGCCACAGAAGGCAGTCCCCGTATCTGGCTTTCTTT,CASSHRRQSPYLAFF
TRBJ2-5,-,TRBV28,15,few,TGTGCCAGCAGTTCTTCAGGGAGCCCCCAAGAGACCCAGTACTTC,CASSSSGSPQETQYF
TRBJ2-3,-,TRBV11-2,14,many,TGTGCCAGCAGCTTAGATAGCGGTTGGGATACGCAGTATTTT,CASSLDSGWDTQYF
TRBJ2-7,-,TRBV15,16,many,TGTGCCACCAGCAGAGATTCTTCGACGGGTATTTACGAGCAGTACTTC,CATSRDSSTGIYEQYF
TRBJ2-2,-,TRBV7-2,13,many,TGTGCCAGCAGCTTAACCCAAGTCGGGGAGCTGTTTTTT,CASSLTQVGELFF
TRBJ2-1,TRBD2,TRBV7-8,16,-,TGTGCCAGCAGCCCATATAGAGCGGGAGGGTACAATGAGCAGTTCTTC,CASSPYRAGGYNEQFF
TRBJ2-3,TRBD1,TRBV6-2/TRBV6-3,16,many,TGTGCCAGCAGTGCCCCGAGGGGACAGGGCACAGATACGCAGTATTTT,CASSAPRGQGTDTQYF
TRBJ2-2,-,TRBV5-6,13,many,TGTGCCAGCAGACTCCTCCCCGGGGGGGAGCTGTTTTTT,CASRLLPGGELFF
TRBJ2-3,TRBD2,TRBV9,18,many,TGTGCCAGCAGCGTGAGGACCCCGGCGGTAGCGGGAGTAGATACGCAGTATTTT,CASSVRTPAVAGVDTQYF
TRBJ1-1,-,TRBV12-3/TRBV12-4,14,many,TGTGCCAGCAGTTTGGGGGCGACGAACACTGAAGCTTTCTTT,CASSLGATNTEAFF
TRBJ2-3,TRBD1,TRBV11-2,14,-,TGTGCCAGCAGCCCGGGGACAGGGTTGTATACGCAGTATTTT,CASSPGTGLYTQYF
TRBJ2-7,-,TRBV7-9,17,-,TGTGCCAGCAGCGCCCGAACCCCTCTAGGGTACTCCTACGAGCAGTACTTC,CASSARTPLGYSYEQYF
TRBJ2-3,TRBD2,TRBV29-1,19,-,TGCAGCGTTGACCCTCGGGGGACTAGCGGGAGGGCCGTCGCAGATACGCAGTATTTT,CSVDPRGTSGRAVADTQYF
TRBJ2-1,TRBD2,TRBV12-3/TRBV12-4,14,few,TGTGCCAGCAAGGAGCGGGAGGGCCAAGGTGAGCAGTTCTTC,CASKEREGQGEQFF
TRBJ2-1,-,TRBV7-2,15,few,TGTGCCAGCAGCACCGACCTCCCCTCATACAATGAGCAGTTCTTC,CASSTDLPSYNEQFF
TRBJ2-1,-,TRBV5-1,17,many,TGCGCCAGCAGCGGAGGAGATACTACTAGCTCCTACAATGAGCAGTTCTTC,CASSGGDTTSSYNEQFF
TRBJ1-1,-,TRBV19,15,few,TGTGCCAGTAGTATAAGGGCTCAGATGAACACTGAAGCTTTCTTT,CASSIRAQMNTEAFF
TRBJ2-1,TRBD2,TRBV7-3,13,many,TGTGCCAGCAGTTTATCGACTAGCGGGAGGCGGTTCTTC,CASSLSTSGRRFF
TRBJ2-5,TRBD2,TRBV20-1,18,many,TGCAGTGCTAGGCCTCTAGCGGGAGGTGGAAGCTTACAAGAGACCCAGTACTTC,CSARPLAGGGSLQETQYF
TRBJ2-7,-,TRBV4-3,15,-,TGCGCCAGCAGCCAAGGTTCCGGGATGAACTACGAGCAGTACTTC,CASSQGSGMNYEQYF
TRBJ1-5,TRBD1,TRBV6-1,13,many,TGTGCCAGCGCGGGGACAGTCGATCAGCCCCAGCATTTT,CASAGTVDQPQHF
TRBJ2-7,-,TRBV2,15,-,TGTACCAGCAGTGTTCGAAGACGGAGCTCCTACGAGCAGTACTTC,CTSSVRRRSSYEQYF
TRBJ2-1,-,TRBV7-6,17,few,TGTGCCAGCAGCTTAGCGGTCATGGCGGGAAACTCGGATGAGCAGTTCTTC,CASSLAVMAGNSDEQFF
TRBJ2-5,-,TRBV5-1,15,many,TGCGCCAGCAGCTTGGGGGGGGGCCGTCAAGAGACCCAGTACTTC,CASSLGGGRQETQYF
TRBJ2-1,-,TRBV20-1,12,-,TGCAGTGCTAGAGCCCCACCTCTCGAGCAGTTCTTC,CSARAPPLEQFF
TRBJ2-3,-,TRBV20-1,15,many,TGCAGTGCTAGCGGTTTAACAGGAGGCACAGATACGCAGTATTTT,CSASGLTGGTDTQYF
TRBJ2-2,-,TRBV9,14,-,TGTGCCAGCAGGGCGGGTAAGAGCACCGGGGAGCTGTTTTTT,CASRAGKSTGELFF